This TCR beta chain was recovered during a study of CD8 T cells in ankylosing spondylitis. One entry per CDR3 protein results from TCRdb running MiXCR on the 5' RACE reads. The sample lists around 390,000 distinct CDR3 sequences, under 25% occurring once. Trimming pared 4 bases from V and 6 bases from J, leaving 19 bases between. The CDR3 totals 14 residues. Germline values: CDR1 SQVTM, CDR2 ANQGSEA. In regard to this clonotype: Its cognate antigen is unknown.

General study results and limits: From matched ankylosing spondylitis synovial fluid, disease-linked clones were reportedly recovered at significantly enriched levels. What appeared characteristic of ankylosing spondylitis blood was a TCR beta motif of eight highly homologous variants. Some of these motif variants have turned up before, in reports on reactive arthritis synovial fluid and blood.

The V call is TRBV29-1, the J call TRBJ2-7, with D unclear. The receptor was isolated from a male donor with ankylosing spondylitis. The sample comprised blood, either unsorted or a sorted T cell fraction (not recorded which). CDR3 coding DNA: TGCAGCGTTGCTCCTTCCGCGGCTCAGGCCGAGCAGTACTTC. It codes for CSVAPSAAQAEQYF.